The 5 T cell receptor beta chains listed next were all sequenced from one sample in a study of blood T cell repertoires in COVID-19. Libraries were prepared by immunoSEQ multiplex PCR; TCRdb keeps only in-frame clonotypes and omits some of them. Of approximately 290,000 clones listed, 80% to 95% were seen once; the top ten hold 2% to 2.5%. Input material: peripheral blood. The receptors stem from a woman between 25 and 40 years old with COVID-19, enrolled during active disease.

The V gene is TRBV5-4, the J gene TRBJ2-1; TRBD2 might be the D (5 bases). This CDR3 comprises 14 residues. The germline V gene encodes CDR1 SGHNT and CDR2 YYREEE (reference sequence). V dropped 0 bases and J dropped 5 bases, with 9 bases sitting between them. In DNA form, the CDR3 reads TGTGCCAGCAGCTTGGCCTTGGAGGACAATGAGCAGTTCTTC. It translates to CASSLALEDNEQFF.

The CDR3 coding sequence is TGCGCCAGCAGTCAATCGAAACGGAGAAATGAAAAACTGTTTTTT. Its translation is CASSQSKRRNEKLFF. The chain is built from TRBV23-1 and TRBJ1-4; D remains ambiguous. TRBV23-1 is assigned to the ORF class and has an uncertain function. There are 15 residues in the CDR3. V dropped 0 bases and J dropped 5 bases, with 10 bases sitting between them.

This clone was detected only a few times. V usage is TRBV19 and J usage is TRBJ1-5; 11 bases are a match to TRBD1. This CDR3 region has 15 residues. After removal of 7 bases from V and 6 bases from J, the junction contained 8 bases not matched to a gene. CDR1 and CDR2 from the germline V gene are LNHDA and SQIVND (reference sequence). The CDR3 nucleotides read TGTGCCAGTACCCCTGAGGACAGGGGGCGTCAGCCCCAGCATTTT. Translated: CASTPEDRGRQPQHF.

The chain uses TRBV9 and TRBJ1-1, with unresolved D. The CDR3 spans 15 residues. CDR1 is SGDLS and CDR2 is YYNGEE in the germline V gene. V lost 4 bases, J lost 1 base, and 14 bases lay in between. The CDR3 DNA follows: TGTGCCAGCAGCCCAAGACTTGTGGGGAACACTGAAGCTTTCTTT. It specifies CASSPRLVGNTEAFF.

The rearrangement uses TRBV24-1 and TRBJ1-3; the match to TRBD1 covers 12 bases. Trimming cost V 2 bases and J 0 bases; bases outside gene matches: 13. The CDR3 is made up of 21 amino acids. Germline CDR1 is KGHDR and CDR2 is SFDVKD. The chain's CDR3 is CATSDSNRDRGLKSSGNTIYF. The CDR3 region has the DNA TGTGCCACCAGTGATTCTAACCGGGACAGGGGGCTCAAGTCCTCTGGAAACACCATATATTTT.